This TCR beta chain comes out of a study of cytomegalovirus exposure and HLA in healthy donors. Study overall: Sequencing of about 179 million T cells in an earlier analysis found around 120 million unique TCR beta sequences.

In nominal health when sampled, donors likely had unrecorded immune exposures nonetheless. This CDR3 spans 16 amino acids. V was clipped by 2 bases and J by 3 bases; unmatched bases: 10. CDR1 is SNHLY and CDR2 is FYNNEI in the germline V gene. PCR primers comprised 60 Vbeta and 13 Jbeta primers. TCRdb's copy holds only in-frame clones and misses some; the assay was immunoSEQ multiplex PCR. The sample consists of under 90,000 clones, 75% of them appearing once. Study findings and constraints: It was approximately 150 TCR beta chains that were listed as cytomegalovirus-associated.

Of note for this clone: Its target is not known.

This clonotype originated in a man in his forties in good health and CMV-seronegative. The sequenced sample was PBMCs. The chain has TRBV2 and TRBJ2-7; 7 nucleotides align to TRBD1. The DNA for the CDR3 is TGTGCCAGCAGTGAAAGGTCGGGACAGCCTAACTACGAGCAGTACTTC. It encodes CASSERSGQPNYEQYF. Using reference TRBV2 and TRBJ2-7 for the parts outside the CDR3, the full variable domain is EPEVTQTPSHQVTQMGQEVILRCVPISNHLYFYWYRQILGQKVEFLVSFYNNEISEKSEIFDDQFSVERPDGSNFTLKIRSTKLEDSAMYFCASSERSGQPNYEQYFGPGTRLTVT.